These T cell receptor beta chains were read from a single sample in a study of blood T cell repertoires in COVID-19. This table comes from immunoSEQ multiplex PCR, and its TCRdb copy is limited to in-frame clones, with some not included. The table has approximately 50,000 clones, 81% seen once; the top ten hold about 30%. Sequencing was done on a sample of peripheral blood. The receptor set was obtained from a man in his sixties with COVID-19, enrolled during active disease. Each CDR3 is given with its conserved first and last residue. The order of the fields is D gene, V gene, clone size, J gene, CDR3 DNA, CDR3 protein. The D gene is left open where the match is weak. Where a row states a size, it is once, few, many or the class of an expanded clone; other rows omit it.

TRBD1	TRBV2	NA	TRBJ2-3	TGTGCCAGCAGTGAAAAGGGGGCGGCTGCAGATACGCAGTATTTT	CASSEKGAAADTQYF
TRBD2	TRBV30	NA	TRBJ2-1	TGTGCCTGCCAGCGGGAGGGCCGTTCCTACAATGAGCAGTTCTTC	CACQREGRSYNEQFF
TRBD1	TRBV18	NA	TRBJ2-3	TGTGCCAGCTCCCAGTATACAGGGGGAACAGATACGCAGTATTTT	CASSQYTGGTDTQYF
NA	TRBV7-9	few	TRBJ2-5	TGTGCCAGCAGCCTCATGGCGGGTGGAGAGACCCAGTACTTC	CASSLMAGGETQYF
TRBD2	TRBV4-2	NA	TRBJ2-1	TGTGCCAGCAGCCAAGATTTGGGACTAGCGGGGCATGAGCAGTTCTTC	CASSQDLGLAGHEQFF
TRBD2	TRBV7-9	NA	TRBJ2-5	TGTGCCAGCAGCCGGACTAGAGCAGAGACCCAGTACTTC	CASSRTRAETQYF
TRBD1	TRBV7-9	NA	TRBJ2-5	TGTGCCAGCAGCTCGACAGGGGGCCGCCAAGAGACCCAGTACTTC	CASSSTGGRQETQYF
NA	TRBV9	NA	TRBJ2-1	TGTGCCAGCAGCCACCGCTGGGCCTCCTACAATGAGCAGTTCTTC	CASSHRWASYNEQFF
NA	TRBV11-2	once	TRBJ2-6	TGTGCCAGCAGCTCTTCCTGGGCCAACGTCCTGACTTTC	CASSSSWANVLTF
TRBD1	TRBV7-8	NA	TRBJ2-7	TGTGCCAGCAGCTCCCCCGGGGGAACAGGGGGCGCGACCTCCGCCGAGCAGTACTTC	CASSSPGGTGGATSAEQYF
TRBD1	TRBV7-9	NA	TRBJ2-7	TGTGCCAGCAGCTTGACGACAGGGACGGAGGAAAGGGAGCAGTACTTC	CASSLTTGTEEREQYF
NA	TRBV19	few	TRBJ2-7	TGTGCCAGTAGTGCCTCCCACCATGACATCCCCAAATACGAGCAGTACTTC	CASSASHHDIPKYEQYF
TRBD1	TRBV5-1	NA	TRBJ2-3	TGCGCCAGCAGCCATACAGGGGCCTCCCCAGATACGCAGTATTTT	CASSHTGASPDTQYF
NA	TRBV5-5	NA	TRBJ1-1	TGTGCCAGCAGCTTGGGGCCCCCGAACACTGAAGCTTTCTTT	CASSLGPPNTEAFF
TRBD2	TRBV28	NA	TRBJ2-7	TGTGCCAGCAGTCCAAGACTAGCGGGGAGATCCTACGAGCAGTACTTC	CASSPRLAGRSYEQYF
NA	TRBV6-6	NA	TRBJ1-2	TGTGCCAGCAGTTACGCCGGACAATTAAATGGCTACACCTTC	CASSYAGQLNGYTF
TRBD2	TRBV11-3	NA	TRBJ2-3	TGTGCCAGCAGCTCTAAAGTGGCGGGAGCGGGGAATACGCAGTATTTT	CASSSKVAGAGNTQYF
TRBD2	TRBV25-1	NA	TRBJ2-1	TGTGCCAGCAGGGGGACTAGCGGGGGGGTAGATGAGCAGTTCTTC	CASRGTSGGVDEQFF